This T cell receptor (beta chain) originates from a study of CD8 T cells in ankylosing spondylitis. Study results and limitations: Prior work had noted some motif variants in reactive arthritis blood and synovial fluid. The disease-linked clones had a CD8+ phenotype and low blood frequencies. One TCR beta motif, made up of roughly 8 highly homologous variants, appeared characteristic of ankylosing spondylitis blood.

This clonotype was seen more than once but under ten times. What it recognizes is unknown. Quantitative 5'-RACE with molecular barcodes produced the TCR beta libraries. TCRdb called the 5' RACE reads again in MiXCR, with one record for every CDR3 protein. The sample has roughly 90,000 distinct CDR3 sequences, about 8.1% seen once; the top ten hold about a third. The specimen was blood, either unsorted or a sorted T cell fraction (not recorded which). The TCR was taken from a male donor with ankylosing spondylitis.

The CDR3 region has the DNA TGTGCCAGCAGCTTAGCCAACTACAATGAGCAGTTCTTC. This codes for CASSLANYNEQFF. V is TRBV13 and J is TRBJ2-1; D not certain. The CDR3 contains 13 residues. V lost 1 base and J lost 3, with 4 bases in between. Germline V gives CDR1 PRHDT, CDR2 FYEKMQ (reference sequence). The full variable domain, with the rest looked up from reference TRBV13 and TRBJ2-1, is AAGVIQSPRHLIKEKRETATLKCYPIPRHDTVYWYQQGPGQDPQFLISFYEKMQSDKGSIPDRFSAQQFSDYHSELNMSSLELGDSALYFCASSLANYNEQFFGPGTRLTVL.